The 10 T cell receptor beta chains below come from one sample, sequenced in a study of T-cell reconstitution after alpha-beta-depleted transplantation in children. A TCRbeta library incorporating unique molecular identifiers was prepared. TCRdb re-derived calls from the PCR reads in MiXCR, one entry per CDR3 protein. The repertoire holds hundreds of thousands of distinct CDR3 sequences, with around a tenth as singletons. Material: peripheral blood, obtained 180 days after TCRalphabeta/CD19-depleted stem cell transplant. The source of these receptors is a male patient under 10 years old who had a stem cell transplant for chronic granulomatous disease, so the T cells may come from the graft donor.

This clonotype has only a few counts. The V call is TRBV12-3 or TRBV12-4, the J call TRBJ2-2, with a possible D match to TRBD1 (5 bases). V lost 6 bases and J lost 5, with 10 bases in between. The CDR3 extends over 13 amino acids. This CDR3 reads CASSQAGTGELFF. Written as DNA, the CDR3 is TGTGCCAGCAGCCAAGCAGGGACCGGGGAGCTGTTTTTT.

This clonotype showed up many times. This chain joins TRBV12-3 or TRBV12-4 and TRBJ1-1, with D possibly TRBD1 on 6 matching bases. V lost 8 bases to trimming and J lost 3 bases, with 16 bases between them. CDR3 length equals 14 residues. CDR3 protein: CASDKQTGYTEAFF. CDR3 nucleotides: TGTGCCAGCGATAAACAAACAGGGTACACTGAAGCTTTCTTT.

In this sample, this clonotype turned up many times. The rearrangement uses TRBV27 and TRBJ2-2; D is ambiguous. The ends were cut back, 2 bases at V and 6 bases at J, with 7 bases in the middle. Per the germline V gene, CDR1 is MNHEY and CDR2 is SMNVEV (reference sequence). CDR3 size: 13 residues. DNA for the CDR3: TGTGCCAGCAGTTTAGACCGCCCCGGGGAGCTGTTTTTT. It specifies CASSLDRPGELFF.

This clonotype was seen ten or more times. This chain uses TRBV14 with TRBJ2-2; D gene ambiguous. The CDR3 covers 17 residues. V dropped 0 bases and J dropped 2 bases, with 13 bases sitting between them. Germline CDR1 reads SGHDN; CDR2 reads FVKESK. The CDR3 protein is CASSQDGYSANTGELFF. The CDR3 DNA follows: TGTGCCAGCAGCCAAGATGGGTACAGTGCAAACACCGGGGAGCTGTTTTTT.

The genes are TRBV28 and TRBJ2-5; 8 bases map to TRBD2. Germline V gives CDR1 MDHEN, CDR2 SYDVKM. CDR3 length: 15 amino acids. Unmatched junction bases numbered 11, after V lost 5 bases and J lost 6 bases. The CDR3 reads CASSPGLVPRQTQYF. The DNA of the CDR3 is TGTGCCAGCAGTCCGGGACTAGTCCCTCGTCAGACCCAGTACTTC.

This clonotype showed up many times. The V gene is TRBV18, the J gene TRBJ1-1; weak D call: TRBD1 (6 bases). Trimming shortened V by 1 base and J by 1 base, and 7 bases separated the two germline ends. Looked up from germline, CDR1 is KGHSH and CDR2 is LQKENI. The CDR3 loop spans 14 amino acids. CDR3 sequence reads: CASSPQQGNTEAFF. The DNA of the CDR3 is TGTGCCAGCTCACCACAACAGGGGAACACTGAAGCTTTCTTT.

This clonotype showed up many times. The CDR3 DNA reads as TGTGCCAGCAGCCCGTCTGGGGACACTGAAGCTTTCTTT. As protein: CASSPSGDTEAFF. The chain combines TRBV9 with TRBJ1-1; D is unclear. V was pared by 4 bases and J by 3 bases, with 10 bases between. Germline values: CDR1 SGDLS, CDR2 YYNGEE. The CDR3 sequence is 13 residues long.

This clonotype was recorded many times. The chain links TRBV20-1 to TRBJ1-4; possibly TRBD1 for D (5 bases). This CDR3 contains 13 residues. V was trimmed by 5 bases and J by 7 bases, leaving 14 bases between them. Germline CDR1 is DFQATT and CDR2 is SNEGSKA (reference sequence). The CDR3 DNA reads TGCAGTGCTGAAACCGGGACGAGTGAAAAACTGTTTTTT. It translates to CSAETGTSEKLFF.

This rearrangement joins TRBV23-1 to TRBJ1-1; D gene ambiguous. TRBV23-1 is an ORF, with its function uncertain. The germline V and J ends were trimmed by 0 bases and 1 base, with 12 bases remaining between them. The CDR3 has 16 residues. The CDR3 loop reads CASSQSAPVQNTEAFF. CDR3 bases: TGCGCCAGCAGTCAATCGGCCCCGGTGCAGAACACTGAAGCTTTCTTT.

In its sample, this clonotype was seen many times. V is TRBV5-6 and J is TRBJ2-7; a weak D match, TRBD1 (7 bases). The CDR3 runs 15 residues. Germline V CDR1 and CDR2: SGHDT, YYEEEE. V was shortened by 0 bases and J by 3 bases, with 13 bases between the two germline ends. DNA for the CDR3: TGTGCCAGCAGCTTGGGGGCGGGACAGAACTACGAGCAGTACTTC. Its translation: CASSLGAGQNYEQYF.